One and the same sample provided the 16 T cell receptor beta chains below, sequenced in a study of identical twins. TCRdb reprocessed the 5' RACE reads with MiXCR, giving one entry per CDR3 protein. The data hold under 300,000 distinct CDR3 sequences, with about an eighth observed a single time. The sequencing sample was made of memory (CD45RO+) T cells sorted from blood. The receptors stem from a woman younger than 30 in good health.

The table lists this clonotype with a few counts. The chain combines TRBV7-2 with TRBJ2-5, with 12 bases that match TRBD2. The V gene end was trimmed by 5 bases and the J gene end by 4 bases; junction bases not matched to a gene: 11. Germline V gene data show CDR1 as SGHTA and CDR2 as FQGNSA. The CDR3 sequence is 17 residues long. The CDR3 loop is CASSPRLAGAPRETQYF. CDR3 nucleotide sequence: TGTGCCAGCAGCCCAAGACTAGCGGGGGCCCCCAGAGAGACCCAGTACTTC.

The CDR3, as DNA: TGTGCCAGCAGCCAAGAGGTAGCAAAGGGTTTGTACTTC. It encodes CASSQEVAKGLYF. V usage is TRBV3-1 and J usage is TRBJ2-4; no firm D call. V lost 0 bases and J lost 15, with 15 bases in between. Looked up from germline, CDR1 is LGHDT and CDR2 is YNNKEL (reference sequence). The CDR3 length is 13 residues.

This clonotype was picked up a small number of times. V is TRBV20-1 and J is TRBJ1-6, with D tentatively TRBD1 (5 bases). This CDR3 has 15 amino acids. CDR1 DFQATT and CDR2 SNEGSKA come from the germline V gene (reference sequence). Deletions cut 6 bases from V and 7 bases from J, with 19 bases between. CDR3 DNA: TGCAGTGCGGGGGGGAAATGGGACTCGAATTCACCCCTCCACTTT. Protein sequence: CSAGGKWDSNSPLHF.

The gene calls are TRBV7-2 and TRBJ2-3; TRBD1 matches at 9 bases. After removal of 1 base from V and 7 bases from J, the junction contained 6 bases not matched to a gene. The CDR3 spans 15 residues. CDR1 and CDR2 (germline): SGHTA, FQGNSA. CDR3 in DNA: TGTGCCAGCAGCTTAGTCGCTGGACAGGGGAATACGCAGTATTTT. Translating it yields CASSLVAGQGNTQYF. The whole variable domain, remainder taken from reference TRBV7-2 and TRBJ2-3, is GAGVSQSPSNKVTEKGKDVELRCDPISGHTALYWYRQSLGQGLEFLIYFQGNSAPDKSGLPSDRFSAERTGGSVSTLTIQRTQQEDSAVYLCASSLVAGQGNTQYFGPGTRLTVL.

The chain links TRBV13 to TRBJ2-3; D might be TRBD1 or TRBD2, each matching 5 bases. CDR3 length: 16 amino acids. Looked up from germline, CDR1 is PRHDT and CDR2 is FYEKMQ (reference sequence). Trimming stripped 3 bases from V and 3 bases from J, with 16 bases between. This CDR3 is CASSFFAGARTDTQYF. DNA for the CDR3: TGTGCCAGCAGCTTCTTTGCCGGGGCCCGAACAGATACGCAGTATTTT.

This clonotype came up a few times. In DNA, the CDR3 is TGCAGTGCTGGGGGCGGACAGGGGTTCACTGAAGCTTTCTTT. Its protein product is CSAGGGQGFTEAFF. The chain carries TRBV20-1 and TRBJ1-1; 9 nucleotides match TRBD1. J was trimmed by 4 bases and V by 5 bases; bases with no gene match: 8. The length of the CDR3 is 14 residues. Per germline, CDR1 DFQATT and CDR2 SNEGSKA (reference sequence).

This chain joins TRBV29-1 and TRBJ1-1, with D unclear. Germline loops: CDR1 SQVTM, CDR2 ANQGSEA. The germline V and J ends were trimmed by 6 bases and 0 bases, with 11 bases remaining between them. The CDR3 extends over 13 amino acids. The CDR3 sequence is CSVERTVNTEAFF. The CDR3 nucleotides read TGCAGCGTGGAGCGGACGGTGAACACTGAAGCTTTCTTT.

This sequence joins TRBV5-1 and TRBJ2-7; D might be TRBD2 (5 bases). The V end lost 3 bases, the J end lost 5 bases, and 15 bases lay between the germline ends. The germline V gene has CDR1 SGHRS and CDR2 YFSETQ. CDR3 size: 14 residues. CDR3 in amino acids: CASSWAGVGDEQYF. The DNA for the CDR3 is TGCGCCAGCAGCTGGGCCGGGGTCGGCGACGAGCAGTACTTC. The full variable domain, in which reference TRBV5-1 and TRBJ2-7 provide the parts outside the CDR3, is KAGVTQTPRYLIKTRGQQVTLSCSPISGHRSVSWYQQTPGQGLQFLFEYFSETQRNKGNFPGRFSGRQFSNSRSEMNVSTLELGDSALYLCASSWAGVGDEQYFGPGTRLTVT.

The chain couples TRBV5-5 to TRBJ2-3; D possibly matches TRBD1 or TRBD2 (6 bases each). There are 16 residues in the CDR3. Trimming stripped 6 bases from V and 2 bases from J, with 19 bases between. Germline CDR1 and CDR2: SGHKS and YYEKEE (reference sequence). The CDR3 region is CASTRRGAGNTDTQYF. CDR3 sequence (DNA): TGTGCCAGCACGCGAAGGGGGGCGGGTAACACAGATACGCAGTATTTT.

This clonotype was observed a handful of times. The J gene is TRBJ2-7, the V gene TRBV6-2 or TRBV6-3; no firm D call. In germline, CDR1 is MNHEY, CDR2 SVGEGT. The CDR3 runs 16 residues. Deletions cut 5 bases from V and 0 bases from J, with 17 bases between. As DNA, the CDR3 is TGTGCCAGCAGTCCCCCGAGGATCCTAAGCTCCTACGAGCAGTACTTC. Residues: CASSPPRILSSYEQYF.

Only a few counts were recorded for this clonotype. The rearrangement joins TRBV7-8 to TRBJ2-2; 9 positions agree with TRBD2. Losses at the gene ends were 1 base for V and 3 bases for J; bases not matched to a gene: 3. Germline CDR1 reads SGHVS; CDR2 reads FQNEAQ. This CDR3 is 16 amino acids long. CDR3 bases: TGTGCCAGCAGCTTAGTAAGGACTAGCGACACCGGGGAGCTGTTTTTT. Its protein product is CASSLVRTSDTGELFF.

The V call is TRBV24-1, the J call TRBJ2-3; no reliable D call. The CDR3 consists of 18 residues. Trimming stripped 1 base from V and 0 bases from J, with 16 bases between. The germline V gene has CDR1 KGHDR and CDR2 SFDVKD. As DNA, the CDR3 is TGTGCCACCAGTGATTTACGCGGCCCAAGGCTAAGCACAGATACGCAGTATTTT. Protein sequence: CATSDLRGPRLSTDTQYF.

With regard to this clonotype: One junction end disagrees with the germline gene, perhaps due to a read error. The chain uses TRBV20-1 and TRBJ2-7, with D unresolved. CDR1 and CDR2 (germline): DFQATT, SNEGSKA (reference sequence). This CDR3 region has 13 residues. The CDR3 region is CCAPEGGGVEQYF. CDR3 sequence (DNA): TGCTGTGCCCCCGAAGGCGGTGGGGTCGAGCAGTACTTC.

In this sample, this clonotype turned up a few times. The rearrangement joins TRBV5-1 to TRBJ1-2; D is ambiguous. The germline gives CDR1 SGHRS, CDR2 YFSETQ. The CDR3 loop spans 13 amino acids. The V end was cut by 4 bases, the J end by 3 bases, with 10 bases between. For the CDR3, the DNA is TGCGCCAGCAGCGTCGACGGAGACTATGGCTACACCTTC. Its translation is CASSVDGDYGYTF.

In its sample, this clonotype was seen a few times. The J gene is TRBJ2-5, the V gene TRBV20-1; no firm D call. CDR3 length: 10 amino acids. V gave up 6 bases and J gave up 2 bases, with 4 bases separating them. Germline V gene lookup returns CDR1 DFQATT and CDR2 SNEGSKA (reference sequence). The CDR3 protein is CSAGQETQYF. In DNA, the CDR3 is TGCAGTGCCGGTCAAGAGACCCAGTACTTC.

This chain's CDR3 is CASSRRHGTQYF. CDR3 nucleotides: TGTGCCAGCAGCCGAAGACACGGGACGCAGTATTTT. The chain uses TRBV6-1 and TRBJ2-3; D gene uncertain. The CDR3 runs to 12 residues. Germline values: CDR1 MNHNS, CDR2 SASEGT. The V and J ends lost 6 bases and 9 bases respectively, with 13 bases between them.